This TCR beta chain was sequenced in a study of early T cells in non-severe SARS-CoV-2 infection. The germline V gene has CDR1 SEHNR and CDR2 FQNEAQ (reference sequence). With 1 base removed from V and 7 bases from J, the gap between germline ends came to 7 bases. CDR3 length equals 12 residues. Via MiXCR, TCRdb re-called the 5' RACE reads, giving one row per CDR3 protein. The table records around 29,000 distinct CDR3 sequences, 5% to 6.5% of them present only once. This clonotype was detected a few times. The sample consisted of whole blood. The clonotype comes from an adult who was a healthcare worker with PCR-confirmed SARS-CoV-2 infection or an uninfected control (not recorded which). J is TRBJ1-1 and V is TRBV7-9; D ambiguous. The CDR3 sequence is CASSLDNGEAFF. CDR3 nucleotide sequence: TGTGCCAGCAGCTTAGACAACGGTGAAGCTTTCTTT.